The T cell receptor (beta chain) under discussion was sequenced for a study of blood T cells in healthy people across ages. Per sample, at least 5.5 micrograms of total RNA were extracted. Sample-barcoded 5' priming and a J-beta primer mix drove a second PCR of roughly 7 to 11 cycles. Each cDNA molecule was tagged by a template-switch adaptor with 12 random nucleotides. TCRdb re-derived calls from the 5' RACE reads in MiXCR, one entry per CDR3 protein. Here the sample spans over 600,000 distinct CDR3 sequences, over 40% being singletons. Many counts were recorded for this clonotype. Trimming took 7 bases from V and 4 from J; bases not matched to a gene: 6. CDR3 length equals 15 residues. In germline, CDR1 is MDHEN, CDR2 SYDVKM.

The sequence derives from a man older than 75 in good health. V is TRBV28 and J is TRBJ2-1, with 11 bases lining up with TRBD2. The sample was blood. The CDR3 region has the DNA TGTGCCAGCACCCCCACTAGCGGGAGTTACAATGAGCAGTTCTTC. Protein product: CASTPTSGSYNEQFF.